The following is a TCR beta chain sequence with its context. This sample is drawn from a study of blood T cell repertoires in COVID-19. For the study at large: PBMCs, B-cell-depleted T cells, or T cells provided the cDNA or gDNA that made up the material.

Methods used by the authors: Nucleated cell number was recorded as an estimate derived from reference gene primer amplification. Profiling relied on immunoSEQ multiplex PCR, and the TCRdb table lists in-frame clones only, not all of them. V and J calls plus clone size are reproduced from that table; the DNA served to infer D and trimming. Among over 250,000 clones listed, approximately 91% were seen once. Trimming removed 3 bases at V and 7 bases at J, with 7 bases between. Looked up from germline, CDR1 is ENHRY and CDR2 is SYGVKD. CDR3 size: 13 residues. The chain couples TRBV10-3 to TRBJ1-6; tentatively, D is TRBD1 (6 bases). Specimen: peripheral blood. The TCR sequence derives from a man aged 50-60 years with acute or convalescent COVID-19. Here the CDR3 reads CAISDTGNSPLHF. CDR3 bases: TGTGCCATCAGTGATACAGGGAATTCACCCCTCCACTTT.